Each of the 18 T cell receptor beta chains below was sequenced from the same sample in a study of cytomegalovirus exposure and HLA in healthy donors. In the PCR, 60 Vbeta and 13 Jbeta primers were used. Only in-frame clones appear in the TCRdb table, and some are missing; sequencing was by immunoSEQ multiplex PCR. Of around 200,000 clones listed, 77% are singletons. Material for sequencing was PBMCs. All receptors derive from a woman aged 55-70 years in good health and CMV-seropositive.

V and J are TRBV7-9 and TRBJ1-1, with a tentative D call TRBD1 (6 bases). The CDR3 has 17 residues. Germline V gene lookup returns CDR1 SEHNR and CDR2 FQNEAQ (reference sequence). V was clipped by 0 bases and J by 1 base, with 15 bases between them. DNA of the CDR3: TGTGCCAGCAGCTTAGCCGTTTACAGGGTGGGGAACACTGAAGCTTTCTTT. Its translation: CASSLAVYRVGNTEAFF.

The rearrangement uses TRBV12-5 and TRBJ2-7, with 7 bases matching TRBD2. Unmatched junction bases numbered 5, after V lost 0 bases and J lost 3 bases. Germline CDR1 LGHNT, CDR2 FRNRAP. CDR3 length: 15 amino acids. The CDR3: CASGLVGGSGYEQYF. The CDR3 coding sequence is TGTGCTAGTGGTTTGGTAGGCGGGAGTGGCTACGAGCAGTACTTC.

CDR3 DNA sequence: TGTGCCAGCAGTCCCTATGGTAATGGCAATCAGCCCCAGCATTTT. Its protein is CASSPYGNGNQPQHF. This chain connects TRBV27 to TRBJ1-5, with no clear D. The CDR3 covers 15 residues. The V gene's germline CDR1 is MNHEY and CDR2 SMNVEV (reference sequence). V was pared by 5 bases and J by 2 bases, with 13 bases between.

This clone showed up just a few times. In nucleotides, the CDR3 is TGTGCTAGTGGTTTGGGCAGGGTTCAGCCCCAGCATTTT. It translates to CASGLGRVQPQHF. This chain connects TRBV12-5 to TRBJ1-5; D may be TRBD1 (5 bases). V gave up 1 base and J gave up 6 bases, with 7 bases separating them. This CDR3 spans 13 amino acids. The germline gives CDR1 LGHNT, CDR2 FRNRAP.

The CDR3 bases are TGTGCCAGCAGCTCCCAAATGGACGGACTGCGGGAAAAACTGTTTTTT. Encoded protein: CASSSQMDGLREKLFF. The chain employs TRBV5-6 and TRBJ1-4; D not resolved. Per the germline V gene, CDR1 is SGHDT and CDR2 is YYEEEE. V shed 3 bases and J shed 8 bases, with 20 bases lying between them. The CDR3 contains 16 residues. Full variable domain (missing parts from reference TRBV5-6 and TRBJ1-4): DAGVTQSPTHLIKTRGQQVTLRCSPKSGHDTVSWYQQALGQGPQFIFQYYEEEERQRGNFPDRFSGHQFPNYSSELNVNALLLGDSALYLCASSSQMDGLREKLFFGSGTQLSVL.

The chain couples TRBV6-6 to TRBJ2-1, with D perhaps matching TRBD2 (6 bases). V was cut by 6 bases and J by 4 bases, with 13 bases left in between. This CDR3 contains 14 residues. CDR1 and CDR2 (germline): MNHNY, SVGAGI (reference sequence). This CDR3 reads CASSRSGRYNEQFF. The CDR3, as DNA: TGTGCCAGCAGCCGCTCCGGGAGATACAATGAGCAGTTCTTC.

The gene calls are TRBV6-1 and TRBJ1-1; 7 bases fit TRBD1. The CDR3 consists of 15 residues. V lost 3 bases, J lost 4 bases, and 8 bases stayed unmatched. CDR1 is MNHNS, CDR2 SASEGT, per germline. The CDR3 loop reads CASSEEGAGGTEAFF. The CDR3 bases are TGTGCCAGCAGTGAGGAGGGGGCCGGGGGCACTGAAGCTTTCTTT.

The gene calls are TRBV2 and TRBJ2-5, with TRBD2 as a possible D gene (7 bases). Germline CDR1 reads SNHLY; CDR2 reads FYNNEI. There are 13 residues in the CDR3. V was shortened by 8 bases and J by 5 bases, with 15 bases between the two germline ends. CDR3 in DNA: TGTGCCAGCCATCGGGGGGCCGGCGAGACCCAGTACTTC. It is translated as CASHRGAGETQYF.

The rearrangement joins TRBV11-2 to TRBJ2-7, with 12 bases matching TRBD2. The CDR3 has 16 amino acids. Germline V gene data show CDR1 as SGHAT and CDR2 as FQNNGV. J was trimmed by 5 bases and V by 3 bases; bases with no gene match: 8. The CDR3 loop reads CASSLVLAGGPHEQYF. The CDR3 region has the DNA TGTGCCAGCAGCTTGGTGCTAGCGGGAGGGCCCCACGAGCAGTACTTC.

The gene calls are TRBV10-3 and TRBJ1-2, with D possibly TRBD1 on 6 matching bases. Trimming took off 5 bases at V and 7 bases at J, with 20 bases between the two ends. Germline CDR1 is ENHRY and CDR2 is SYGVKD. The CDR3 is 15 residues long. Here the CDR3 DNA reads TGTGCCATCAGTCCCACCGGGACAAAGGAAAGTGGCTACACCTTC. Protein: CAISPTGTKESGYTF.

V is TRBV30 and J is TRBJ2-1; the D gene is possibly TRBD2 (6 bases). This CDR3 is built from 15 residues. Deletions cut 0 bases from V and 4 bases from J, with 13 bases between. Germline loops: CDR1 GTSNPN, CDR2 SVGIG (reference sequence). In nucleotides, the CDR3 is TGTGCCTGGAGTGTACTGGCGGGAACTTACAATGAGCAGTTCTTC. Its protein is CAWSVLAGTYNEQFF.

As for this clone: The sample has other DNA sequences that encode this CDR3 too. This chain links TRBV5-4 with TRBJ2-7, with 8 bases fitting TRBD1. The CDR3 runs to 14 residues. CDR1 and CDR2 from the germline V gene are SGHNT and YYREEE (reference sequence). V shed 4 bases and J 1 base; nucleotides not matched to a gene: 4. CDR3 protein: CASSPTGVSYEQYF. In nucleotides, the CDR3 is TGTGCCAGCAGCCCGACAGGGGTATCCTACGAGCAGTACTTC.

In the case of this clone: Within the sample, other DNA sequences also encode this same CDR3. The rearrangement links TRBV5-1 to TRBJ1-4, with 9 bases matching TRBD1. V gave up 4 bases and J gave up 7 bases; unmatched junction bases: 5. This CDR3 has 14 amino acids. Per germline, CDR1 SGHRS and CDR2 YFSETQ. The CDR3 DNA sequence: TGCGCCAGCAGCCTGGGACAGGGAGTTGAAAAACTGTTTTTT. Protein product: CASSLGQGVEKLFF.

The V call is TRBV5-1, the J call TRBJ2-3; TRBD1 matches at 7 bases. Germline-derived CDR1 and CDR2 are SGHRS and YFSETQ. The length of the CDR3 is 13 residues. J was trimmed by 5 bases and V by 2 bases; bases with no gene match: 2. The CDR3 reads CASSLRQGDTQYF. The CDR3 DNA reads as TGCGCCAGCAGCTTAAGACAGGGAGATACGCAGTATTTT.

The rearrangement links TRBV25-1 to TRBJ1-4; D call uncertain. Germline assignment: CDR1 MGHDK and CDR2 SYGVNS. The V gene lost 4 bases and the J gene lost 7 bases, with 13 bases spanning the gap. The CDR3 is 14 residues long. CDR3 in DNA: TGTGCCAGCAGTGTCAGAATTGGGAGTGAAAAACTGTTTTTT. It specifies CASSVRIGSEKLFF. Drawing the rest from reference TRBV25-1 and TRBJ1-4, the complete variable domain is EADIYQTPRYLVIGTGKKITLECSQTMGHDKMYWYQQDPGMELHLIHYSYGVNSTEKGDLSSESTVSRIRTEHFPLTLESARPSHTSQYLCASSVRIGSEKLFFGSGTQLSVL.

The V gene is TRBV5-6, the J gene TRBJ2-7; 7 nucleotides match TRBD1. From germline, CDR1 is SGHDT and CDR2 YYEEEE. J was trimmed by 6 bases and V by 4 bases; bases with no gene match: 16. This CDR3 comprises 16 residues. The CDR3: CASSLPQTGRLSEQYF. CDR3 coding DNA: TGTGCCAGCAGCCTCCCGCAGACAGGGCGTTTATCCGAGCAGTACTTC.

CDR3 residues: CAISEGRGRGEQFF. CDR3 sequence (DNA): TGTGCCATCAGTGAGGGCAGGGGGCGTGGGGAGCAGTTCTTC. The rearrangement uses TRBV10-3 and TRBJ2-1, with 8 nucleotides matching TRBD1. CDR1 and CDR2 (germline): ENHRY, SYGVKD. Germline trimming cut 2 bases from V and 10 bases from J; bases unmatched to any gene: 7. CDR3 length: 14 amino acids.

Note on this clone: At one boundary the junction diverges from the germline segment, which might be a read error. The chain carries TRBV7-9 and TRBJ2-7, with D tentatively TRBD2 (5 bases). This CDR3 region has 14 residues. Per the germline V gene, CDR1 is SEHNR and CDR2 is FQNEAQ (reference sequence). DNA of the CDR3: TGTTCCAGCAGTGAACGAGGGAATTACTACGAGCAGTACTTC. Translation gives CSSSERGNYYEQYF.